This TCR beta chain was documented in a study of beta chain features in type 1 diabetes. Study outcomes and limitations: Shorter TCRB CDR3s, moderately but significantly so, marked every one of the four CD4+ subsets in Type 1 diabetes patients.

V was trimmed by 1 base and J by 5 bases, leaving 11 bases between them. Germline V CDR1 and CDR2: SGHTA, FQGNSA. The CDR3 covers 14 residues. The investigators reverse transcribed all of the isolated RNA, so they sequenced expressed TCRB transcripts. Sequencing used immunoSEQ multiplex PCR; TCRdb keeps in-frame clones, though not all of them. The repertoire holds 120,000 or so clones, with approximately 16% as singletons. As concerns this clone: Its antigen is undetermined.

Sorting based on CD45RO/CCR7/CD25/CD127/CD95/CD27 separated CD4+ naive, central memory, regulatory and stem cell-like memory cells. Sequencing was carried out using central memory CD4+ T cells from blood. The chain employs TRBV7-2 and TRBJ2-5; D is possibly TRBD1 (5 bases). This TCR was recovered from a man aged 30 to 45 with type 1 diabetes. In nucleotides, the CDR3 is TGTGCCAGCAGCTTAGTGTGGGCAGGGGAGACCCAGTACTTC. Protein sequence: CASSLVWAGETQYF.